A single sample gave rise to the 28 T cell receptor beta chains below, sequenced in a study of T cells after yellow fever vaccination. TCRdb itself ran the 5' RACE reads through MiXCR, one entry per CDR3 protein. The sample consists of hundreds of thousands of distinct CDR3 sequences, roughly 12% of them appearing once. Source: PBMCs, taken on the day of the yellow fever booster vaccination. The origin of the receptors is a man between 25 and 39 years old who received the YFV17D yellow fever vaccine.

The chain's CDR3 is CASSSWIAGNSPLHF. The CDR3 DNA follows: TGCGCCAGCAGCTCTTGGATCGCTGGGAATTCACCCCTCCACTTT. The V and J genes are TRBV5-1 and TRBJ1-6; D not certain. Trimming left V 3 bases short and J 7 bases short, with 14 bases between. The CDR3 extends over 15 amino acids. Germline V gives CDR1 SGHRS, CDR2 YFSETQ.

This clonotype occurred once. V gene TRBV28 combines with J gene TRBJ2-3; D might be TRBD1 (5 bases). The CDR3 spans 14 residues. Germline V gene sequence: CDR1 MDHEN, CDR2 SYDVKM. Between the trimmed V and J ends, which lost 5 bases and 2 bases, there was a span of 11 bases. The CDR3 loop is CASSGAPFTDTQYF. CDR3 DNA: TGTGCCAGCAGTGGGGCCCCCTTCACAGATACGCAGTATTTT. Filled out from reference TRBV28 and TRBJ2-3, the complete variable domain reads DVKVTQSSRYLVKRTGEKVFLECVQDMDHENMFWYRQDPGLGLRLIYFSYDVKMKEKGDIPEGYSVSREKKERFSLILESASTNQTSMYLCASSGAPFTDTQYFGPGTRLTVL.

This clonotype came up a few times. The V gene is TRBV20-1, the J gene TRBJ1-1, with a tentative D call TRBD1 (5 bases). The CDR3 sequence is 13 residues long. Germline CDR1 and CDR2: DFQATT and SNEGSKA (reference sequence). The germline V and J ends were trimmed by 4 bases and 0 bases, with 9 bases remaining between them. CDR3 DNA sequence: TGCAGTGCTACGGGGGGTCTGAACACTGAAGCTTTCTTT. Its translation is CSATGGLNTEAFF.

This clonotype occurred many times. The chain carries TRBV28 and TRBJ2-7, with 12 bases lining up with TRBD2. This CDR3 is 15 amino acids long. With V trimmed by 3 bases and J by 4 bases, 4 bases remained unmatched. Germline CDR1 is MDHEN and CDR2 is SYDVKM. The CDR3 DNA reads TGTGCCAGCAGTTTCCTCCTAGCGGGAGGGTACGAGCAGTACTTC. It yields the protein CASSFLLAGGYEQYF.

Ten or more counts support this clonotype. The rearrangement links TRBV29-1 to TRBJ1-1; unclear D gene. Germline assignment: CDR1 SQVTM and CDR2 ANQGSEA. V gave up 6 bases and J gave up 0 bases, with 5 bases separating them. This CDR3 contains 11 residues. CDR3 region: CSVTMNTEAFF. The CDR3, as DNA: TGCAGCGTGACCATGAACACTGAAGCTTTCTTT.

This clonotype showed up just a few times. The DNA of the CDR3 is TGTGCCAGCAGCTTGGGACAGGCCCAAGAGACCCAGTACTTC. Amino acid sequence: CASSLGQAQETQYF. The chain combines TRBV5-4 with TRBJ2-5, with a tentative D call TRBD1 (6 bases). V lost 0 bases and J lost 1, with 7 bases in between. The germline V gene has CDR1 SGHNT and CDR2 YYREEE (reference sequence). This CDR3 contains 14 residues.

In its sample, this clonotype was seen many times. The rearrangement joins TRBV9 to TRBJ2-1, with 8 bases matching TRBD2. Trimming took 0 bases from V and 7 from J; bases not matched to a gene: 15. The germline CDR1 and CDR2 sequences are SGDLS and YYNGEE. This CDR3 has 18 residues. The CDR3 region has the DNA TGTGCCAGCAGCGTAGCTACCGTACTAGCGGATACCTCGAATGAGCAGTTCTTC. Translating gives CASSVATVLADTSNEQFF.

The V call is TRBV29-1, the J call TRBJ2-7, with D possibly being TRBD1 (6 bases). Germline V CDR1 and CDR2: SQVTM, ANQGSEA. The CDR3 is made up of 15 amino acids. V lost 6 bases and J lost 0, with 18 bases in between. The CDR3 DNA sequence: TGCAGCGTGGAAACAGGGCGGCTTAGCTCCTACGAGCAGTACTTC. This codes for CSVETGRLSSYEQYF.

This clonotype was observed a few times. V usage is TRBV15 and J usage is TRBJ1-6; D remains unclear. Germline V gives CDR1 LNHNV, CDR2 YYDKDF (reference sequence). This CDR3 has 13 residues. The V gene lost 1 base and the J gene lost 7 bases, with 5 bases spanning the gap. As DNA, the CDR3 is TGTGCCACCAGCAGAGGGAGGAATTCACCCCTCCACTTT. Protein product: CATSRGRNSPLHF. Complete variable domain (other parts from reference TRBV15 and TRBJ1-6): DAMVIQNPRYQVTQFGKPVTLSCSQTLNHNVMYWYQQKSSQAPKLLFHYYDKDFNNEADTPDNFQSRRPNTSFCFLDIRSPGLGDTAMYLCATSRGRNSPLHFGNGTRLTVT.

This clonotype turned up a few times. The V call is TRBV2, the J call TRBJ1-1; 7 positions match TRBD1. Germline V gene data show CDR1 as SNHLY and CDR2 as FYNNEI. With 6 bases clipped from V and 10 bases from J, the junction kept 8 bases outside the gene matches. The CDR3 length is 12 residues. The CDR3 loop is CASSEGASGAFF. CDR3 bases: TGTGCCAGCAGCGAGGGGGCTTCTGGAGCTTTCTTT.

The chain couples TRBV30 to TRBJ1-3; a weak D match, TRBD1 (5 bases). Germline V gene lookup returns CDR1 GTSNPN and CDR2 SVGIG (reference sequence). V lost 5 bases, J lost 1 base, and 6 bases lay in between. This CDR3 has 12 residues. The CDR3 here is CAWGGSGNTIYF. CDR3 coding DNA: TGTGCCTGGGGGGGTTCTGGAAACACCATATATTTT.

The chain uses TRBV20-1 and TRBJ2-7; 9 nucleotides align to TRBD2. The trim removed 6 bases at V and 0 bases at J, leaving 6 bases unmatched. The CDR3 sequence is 14 residues long. Per germline, CDR1 DFQATT and CDR2 SNEGSKA (reference sequence). CDR3 loop: CSASRSGSSYEQYF. CDR3 nucleotide sequence: TGCAGTGCCAGTCGTAGCGGGAGCTCCTACGAGCAGTACTTC.

The gene calls are TRBV19 and TRBJ2-3; 8 bases fit TRBD2. This CDR3 is 16 amino acids long. Germline loops: CDR1 LNHDA, CDR2 SQIVND (reference sequence). The V and J ends lost 4 bases and 9 bases, in that order; junction bases with no gene match: 15. The CDR3 spells CASSTFPGTRSNTQYF. The CDR3 DNA sequence: TGTGCCAGTAGTACTTTCCCCGGGACTAGGAGTAACACGCAGTATTTT.

This clonotype was seen a few times. The V and J genes are TRBV6-2 or TRBV6-3 and TRBJ1-5; 11 bases match TRBD1. Germline V gene lookup returns CDR1 MNHEY and CDR2 SVGEGT. V lost 10 bases, J lost 6 bases, and 8 bases stayed unmatched. CDR3 size: 14 residues. The CDR3 is CATLGQGAVQPQHF. CDR3 DNA sequence: TGTGCCACCTTAGGACAGGGGGCGGTTCAGCCCCAGCATTTT.

Regarding this clonotype: A read error may produce the germline difference seen at one junction end. The V gene is TRBV7-7, the J gene TRBJ2-2; D is ambiguous. In germline, CDR1 is SSHAT, CDR2 FNYEAQ (reference sequence). CDR3 size: 15 residues. The CDR3 sequence is CASSPQKEWTGELFF. The CDR3, as DNA: TGTGCTAGCAGCCCACAGAAGGAGTGGACCGGGGAGCTGTTTTTT.

This clonotype was recorded at least ten times. The chain recombines TRBV7-2 with TRBJ2-2; tentatively, D is TRBD1 (7 bases). Germline-derived CDR1 and CDR2 are SGHTA and FQGNSA. The germline V and J ends were trimmed by 5 bases and 5 bases, with 18 bases remaining between them. The CDR3 contains 16 residues. As DNA, the CDR3 is TGTGCCAGCAGCCCAGTAGCGGCAGGGGGAACCGGGGAGCTGTTTTTT. It is translated as CASSPVAAGGTGELFF.

The V call is TRBV9, the J call TRBJ2-1; 7 bases match TRBD2. Germline V gene lookup returns CDR1 SGDLS and CDR2 YYNGEE. With 3 bases clipped from V and 1 base from J, the junction kept 7 bases outside the gene matches. This CDR3 region has 16 residues. CDR3 amino acids: CASSGGGSVSYNEQFF. CDR3 sequence (DNA): TGTGCCAGCAGCGGGGGAGGGAGCGTTTCCTACAATGAGCAGTTCTTC.

This clonotype showed up many times. The chain uses TRBV5-5 and TRBJ2-1, with a tentative D call TRBD2 (6 bases). Trimming cost V 9 bases and J 5 bases, with 18 bases left between them. Germline lookup yields CDR1 SGHKS and CDR2 YYEKEE (reference sequence). This CDR3 region has 14 residues. The DNA for the CDR3 is TGTGCCACCGGGGGACCAGGAGTCGACAATGAGCAGTTCTTC. Protein product: CATGGPGVDNEQFF.

This clonotype has just a few counts. The rearrangement joins TRBV4-3 to TRBJ2-1; 9 bases map to TRBD2. CDR1 is LGHNA and CDR2 is YSLEER in the germline V gene. V was clipped by 1 base and J by 7 bases; unmatched bases: 8. The CDR3 totals 16 residues. The CDR3 region has the DNA TGCGCCAGCAGCCAAGTTTTCGCGGGAGGGTATAATGAGCAGTTCTTC. Its translation is CASSQVFAGGYNEQFF.

The chain couples TRBV25-1 to TRBJ2-7; D ambiguous. CDR1 MGHDK and CDR2 SYGVNS come from the germline V gene. The CDR3 runs to 14 residues. Trimming cost V 1 base and J 6 bases, with 13 bases left between them. The CDR3 DNA reads as TGTGCCAGCAGTGAATTAGGTAGCCCGTCCGAGCAGTACTTC. This translates into CASSELGSPSEQYF.

CDR3 sequence reads: CASSLGQFPYNEQFF. Here the CDR3 DNA reads TGTGCCAGCAGCTTAGGACAGTTCCCCTACAATGAGCAGTTCTTC. V usage is TRBV7-2 and J usage is TRBJ2-1; TRBD1 might be the D (5 bases). Germline values: CDR1 SGHTA, CDR2 FQGNSA. The germline V and J ends were trimmed by 1 base and 2 bases, with 9 bases remaining between them. The length of the CDR3 is 15 residues.

This clonotype has only a few counts. The gene calls are TRBV10-2 and TRBJ1-1; D unclear. V was cut by 0 bases and J by 0 bases, with 8 bases left in between. CDR3 length: 15 residues. Germline V gives CDR1 WSHSY, CDR2 SAAADI. Here the CDR3 DNA reads TGCGCCAGCAGTGAGTCTCCGGAGATGAACACTGAAGCTTTCTTT. It encodes CASSESPEMNTEAFF.

The rearrangement uses TRBV12-3 or TRBV12-4 and TRBJ2-1, with no clear D. The CDR3 is made up of 12 amino acids. Trimming pared 3 bases from V and 8 bases from J, leaving 8 bases between. Here the CDR3 reads CASSFAPHEQFF. The CDR3 nucleotides read TGTGCCAGCAGTTTCGCTCCCCATGAGCAGTTCTTC.

V gene TRBV9 combines with J gene TRBJ2-5, with D perhaps assigned TRBD1 or TRBD2 (5 bases each). Germline V gives CDR1 SGDLS, CDR2 YYNGEE. This CDR3 is built from 15 residues. Trimming cost V 1 base and J 2 bases, with 12 bases left between them. CDR3: CASSVTGTQQETQYF. As DNA, the CDR3 is TGTGCCAGCAGCGTAACCGGGACCCAGCAAGAGACCCAGTACTTC.

In this sample, this clonotype turned up a few times. The chain recombines TRBV7-9 with TRBJ1-1; no clear D gene. This CDR3 is 12 amino acids long. Trimming left V 2 bases short and J 5 bases short, with 6 bases between. CDR1 SEHNR and CDR2 FQNEAQ come from the germline V gene (reference sequence). DNA for the CDR3: TGTGCCAGCAGCTTAAACCCGACTGAAGCTTTCTTT. It specifies CASSLNPTEAFF.

This clonotype was recorded a few times. This chain joins TRBV28 and TRBJ2-7; D might be TRBD1 or TRBD2, each matching 5 bases. The V end lost 6 bases, the J end lost 0 bases, and 15 bases lay between the germline ends. The CDR3 has 15 residues. The germline gives CDR1 MDHEN, CDR2 SYDVKM. The CDR3 coding sequence is TGTGCCAGCAGGATCGGGACCAGGGCCTCCTACGAGCAGTACTTC. Its protein product is CASRIGTRASYEQYF.

This clonotype was counted at least ten times. The V call is TRBV5-1, the J call TRBJ2-2; D is possibly TRBD2 (5 bases). In germline, CDR1 is SGHRS, CDR2 YFSETQ. The CDR3 is made up of 15 amino acids. The V end lost 0 bases, the J end lost 1 base, and 7 bases lay between the germline ends. CDR3 sequence (DNA): TGCGCCAGCAGCTTGGGCGGGTTGAACACCGGGGAGCTGTTTTTT. It encodes CASSLGGLNTGELFF.

The gene calls are TRBV5-1 and TRBJ2-5, with 7 bases that match TRBD1. The junction had 7 bases not matched to a gene; V was cut back by 2 bases and J by 12 bases. CDR1 and CDR2 from the germline V gene are SGHRS and YFSETQ. The CDR3 is 12 amino acids. Here the CDR3 reads CASSFITGVKYF. The CDR3 bases are TGCGCCAGCAGCTTCATTACAGGGGTGAAGTACTTC.